This note documents a single T cell receptor beta chain sequence. Its antigen is not known. The table came from immunoSEQ multiplex PCR; TCRdb's copy has only in-frame clones and leaves some out. The sample has some 96,000 clones; approximately 94% are singletons. Noted time point: cycle 4 day 1 (C4D1), after more than 5 weeks of nivolumab. Patients all relapsed after autologous stem cell transplantation, and there was variation in brentuximab vedotin exposure. This sample stems from a study of PD-1 blockade in classical Hodgkin lymphoma. Notes on the study in general: Patients with a complete response exhibited baseline diversity comparable to newly diagnosed patients. Newly diagnosed patients were reported to start with lower TCR diversity than healthy donors.

Trimming removed 4 bases from V and 0 bases from J, with 16 bases in between. The CDR3 loop spans 16 amino acids. Germline V gene sequence: CDR1 WSHSY, CDR2 SAAADI. The material was peripheral blood mononuclear cells (PBMCs), obtained before the fourth cycle of nivolumab. The TCR originated in a human donor with classical Hodgkin lymphoma. The rearrangement joins TRBV10-2 to TRBJ2-7, with D unresolved. In DNA form, the CDR3 reads TGCGCCAGCAGTGGGACGTCAGCCTCTAGCTCCTACGAGCAGTACTTC. Encoded protein: CASSGTSASSSYEQYF.